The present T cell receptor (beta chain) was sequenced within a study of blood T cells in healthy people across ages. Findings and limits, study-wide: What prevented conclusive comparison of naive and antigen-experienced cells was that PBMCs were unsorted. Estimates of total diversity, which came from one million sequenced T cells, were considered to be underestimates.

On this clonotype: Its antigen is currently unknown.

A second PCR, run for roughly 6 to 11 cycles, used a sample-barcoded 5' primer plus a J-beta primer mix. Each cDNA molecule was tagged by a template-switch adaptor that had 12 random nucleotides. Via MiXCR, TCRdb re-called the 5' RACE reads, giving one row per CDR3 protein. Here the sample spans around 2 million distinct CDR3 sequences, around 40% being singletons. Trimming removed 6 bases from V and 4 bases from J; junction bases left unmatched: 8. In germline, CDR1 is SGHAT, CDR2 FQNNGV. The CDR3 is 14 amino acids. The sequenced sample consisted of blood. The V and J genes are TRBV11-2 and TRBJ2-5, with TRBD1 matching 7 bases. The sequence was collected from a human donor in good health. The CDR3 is CASSWARGRETQYF. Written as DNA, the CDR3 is TGTGCCAGCAGTTGGGCCAGGGGGAGAGAGACCCAGTACTTC. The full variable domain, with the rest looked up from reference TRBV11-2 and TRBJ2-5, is EAGVAQSPRYKIIEKRQSVAFWCNPISGHATLYWYQQILGQGPKLLIQFQNNGVVDDSQLPKDRFSAERLKGVDSTLKIQPAKLEDSAVYLCASSWARGRETQYFGPGTRLLVL.